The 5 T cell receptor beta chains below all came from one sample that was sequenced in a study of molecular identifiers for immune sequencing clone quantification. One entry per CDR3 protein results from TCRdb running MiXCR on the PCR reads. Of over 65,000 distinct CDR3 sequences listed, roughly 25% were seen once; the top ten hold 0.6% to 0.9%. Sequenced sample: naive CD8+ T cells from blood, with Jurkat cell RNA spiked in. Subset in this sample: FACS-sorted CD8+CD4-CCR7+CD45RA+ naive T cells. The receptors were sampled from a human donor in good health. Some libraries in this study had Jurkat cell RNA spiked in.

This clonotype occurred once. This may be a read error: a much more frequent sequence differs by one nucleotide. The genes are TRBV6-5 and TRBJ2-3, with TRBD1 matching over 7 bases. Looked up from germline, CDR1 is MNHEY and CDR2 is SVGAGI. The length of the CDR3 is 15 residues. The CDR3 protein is CASSYTGASTDTRYF. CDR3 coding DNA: TGTGCCAGCAGTTACACAGGGGCTAGCACAGATACGCGGTATTTT.

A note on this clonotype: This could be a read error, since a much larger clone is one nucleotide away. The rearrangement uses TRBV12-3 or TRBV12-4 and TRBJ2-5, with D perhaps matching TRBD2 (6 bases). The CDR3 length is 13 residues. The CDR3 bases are TGTGCCAGCACCAATCCGGGGGAAGAGACCCGGTACTTC. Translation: CASTNPGEETRYF.

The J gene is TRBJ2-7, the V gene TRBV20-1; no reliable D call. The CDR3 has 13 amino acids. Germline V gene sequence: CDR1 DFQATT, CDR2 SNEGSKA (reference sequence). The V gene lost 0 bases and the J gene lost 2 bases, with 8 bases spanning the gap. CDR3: CSAREGLAYEQYF. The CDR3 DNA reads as TGCAGTGCTAGAGAAGGGTTAGCCTACGAGCAGTACTTC.

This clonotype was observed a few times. CDR3 sequence: CASSLAGDRAAGYTF. As DNA, the CDR3 is TGTGCCAGCAGCTTAGCCGGGGACAGGGCGGCTGGCTACACCTTC. V and J are TRBV7-9 and TRBJ1-2, with 9 bases that match TRBD1. The CDR3 contains 15 residues. Trimming at V came to 0 bases and at J to 7 bases, leaving 6 bases not matched to a gene. The germline V gene has CDR1 SEHNR and CDR2 FQNEAQ (reference sequence).

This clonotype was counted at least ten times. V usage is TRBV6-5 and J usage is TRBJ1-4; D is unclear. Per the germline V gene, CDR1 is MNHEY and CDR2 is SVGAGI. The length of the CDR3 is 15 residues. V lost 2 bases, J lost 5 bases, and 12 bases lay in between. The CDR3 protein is CASSYAESENEKLFF. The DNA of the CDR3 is TGTGCCAGCAGTTACGCCGAATCGGAGAATGAAAAACTGTTTTTT.